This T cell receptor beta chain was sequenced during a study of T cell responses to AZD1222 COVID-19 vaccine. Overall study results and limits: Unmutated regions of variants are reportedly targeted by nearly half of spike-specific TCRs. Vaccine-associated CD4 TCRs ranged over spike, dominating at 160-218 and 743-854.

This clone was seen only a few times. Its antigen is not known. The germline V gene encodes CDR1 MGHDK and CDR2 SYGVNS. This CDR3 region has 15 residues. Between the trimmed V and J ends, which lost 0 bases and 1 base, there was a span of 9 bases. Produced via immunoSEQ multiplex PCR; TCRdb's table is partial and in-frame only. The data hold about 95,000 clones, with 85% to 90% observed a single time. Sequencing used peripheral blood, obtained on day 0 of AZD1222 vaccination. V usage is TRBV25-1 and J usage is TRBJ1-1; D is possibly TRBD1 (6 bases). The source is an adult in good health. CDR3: CASSEYPDRNTEAFF. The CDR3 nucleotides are TGTGCCAGCAGTGAATACCCGGACAGGAACACTGAAGCTTTCTTT.